This T cell receptor (beta chain) was sequenced in a study of cytotoxic CD8 clonotypes in ibrutinib-treated CLL. The length of the CDR3 is 14 residues. The germline CDR1 and CDR2 sequences are SGHNT and YYREEE (reference sequence). V was trimmed by 7 bases and J by 6 bases, leaving 17 bases between them. Sequencing was performed with immunoSEQ multiplex PCR; in TCRdb, only in-frame clones are kept and a portion is missing. The table lists 250,000 or so clones, 70% of them singletons. The TCR sequence derives from a human donor with chronic lymphocytic leukemia. The sequenced sample was PBMCs, obtained after 24 months of ibrutinib treatment. V is TRBV5-4 and J is TRBJ2-1; D may be TRBD1 (5 bases). CDR3 region: CASFPQARVNEQFF. DNA of the CDR3: TGTGCCAGCTTCCCACAGGCTAGGGTCAATGAGCAGTTCTTC.